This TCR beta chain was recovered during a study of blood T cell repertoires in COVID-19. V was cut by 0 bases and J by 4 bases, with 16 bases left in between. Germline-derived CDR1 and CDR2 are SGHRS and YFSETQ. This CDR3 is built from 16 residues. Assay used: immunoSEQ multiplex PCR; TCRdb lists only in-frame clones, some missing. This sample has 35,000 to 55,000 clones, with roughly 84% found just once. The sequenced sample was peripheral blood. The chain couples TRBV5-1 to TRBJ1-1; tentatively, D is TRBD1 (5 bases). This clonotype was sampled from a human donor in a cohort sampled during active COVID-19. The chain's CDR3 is CASSLAPQDTATEAFF. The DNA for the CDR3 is TGCGCCAGCAGCTTGGCCCCCCAGGACACGGCCACTGAAGCTTTCTTT. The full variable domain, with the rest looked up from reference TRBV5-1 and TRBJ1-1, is KAGVTQTPRYLIKTRGQQVTLSCSPISGHRSVSWYQQTPGQGLQFLFEYFSETQRNKGNFPGRFSGRQFSNSRSEMNVSTLELGDSALYLCASSLAPQDTATEAFFGQGTRLTVV.